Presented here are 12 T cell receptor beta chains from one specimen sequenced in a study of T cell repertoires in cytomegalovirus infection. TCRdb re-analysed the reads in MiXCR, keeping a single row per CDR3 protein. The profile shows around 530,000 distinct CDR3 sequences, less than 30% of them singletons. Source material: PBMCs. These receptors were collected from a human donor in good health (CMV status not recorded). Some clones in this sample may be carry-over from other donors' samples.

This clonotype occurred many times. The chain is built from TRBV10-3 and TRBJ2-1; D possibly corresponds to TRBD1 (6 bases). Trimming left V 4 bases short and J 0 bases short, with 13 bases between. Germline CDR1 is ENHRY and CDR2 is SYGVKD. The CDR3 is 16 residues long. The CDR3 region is CAISGGQISSYNEQFF. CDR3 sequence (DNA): TGTGCCATCAGTGGCGGACAGATAAGCTCCTACAATGAGCAGTTCTTC.

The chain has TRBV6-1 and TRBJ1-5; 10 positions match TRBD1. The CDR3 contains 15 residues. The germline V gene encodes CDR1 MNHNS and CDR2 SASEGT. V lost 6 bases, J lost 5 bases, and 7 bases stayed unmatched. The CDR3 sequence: CASSWTGGYDQPQHF. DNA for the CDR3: TGTGCCAGCAGCTGGACAGGGGGTTATGATCAGCCCCAGCATTTT.

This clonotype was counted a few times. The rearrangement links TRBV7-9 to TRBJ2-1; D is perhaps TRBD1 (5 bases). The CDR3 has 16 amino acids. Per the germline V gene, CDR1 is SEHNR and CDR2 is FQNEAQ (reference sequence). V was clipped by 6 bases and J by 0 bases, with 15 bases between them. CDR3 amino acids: CASRPLDKRSYNEQFF. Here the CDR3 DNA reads TGTGCCAGCAGACCCCTGGACAAACGCTCCTACAATGAGCAGTTCTTC.

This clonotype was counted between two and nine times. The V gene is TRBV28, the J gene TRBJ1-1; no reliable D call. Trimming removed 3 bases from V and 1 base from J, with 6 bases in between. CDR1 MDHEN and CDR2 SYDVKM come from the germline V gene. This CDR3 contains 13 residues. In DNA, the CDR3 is TGTGCCAGCAGTTTCGTCAGGAACACTGAAGCTTTCTTT. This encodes CASSFVRNTEAFF.

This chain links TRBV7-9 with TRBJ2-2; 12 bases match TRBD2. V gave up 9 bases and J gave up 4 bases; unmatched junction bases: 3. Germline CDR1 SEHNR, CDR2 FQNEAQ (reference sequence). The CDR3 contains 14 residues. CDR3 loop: CASLAGGITGELFF. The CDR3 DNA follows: TGTGCCAGTCTAGCGGGAGGGATCACCGGGGAGCTGTTTTTT.

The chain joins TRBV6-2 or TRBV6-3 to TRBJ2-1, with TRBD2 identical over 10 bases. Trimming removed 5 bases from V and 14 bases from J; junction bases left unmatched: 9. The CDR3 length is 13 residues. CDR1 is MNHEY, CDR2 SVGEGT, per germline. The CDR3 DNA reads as TGTGCCAGCAGTCTAGCGGGAGCTCATAGGGAGTTCTTC. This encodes CASSLAGAHREFF.

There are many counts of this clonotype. The chain's CDR3 is CASSNSGSADTQYF. CDR3 DNA sequence: TGTGCCAGCAGCAATAGCGGGAGTGCCGATACGCAGTATTTT. The chain links TRBV7-2 to TRBJ2-3; 9 bases agree with TRBD2. Germline CDR1 SGHTA, CDR2 FQGNSA. The CDR3 spans 14 residues. Trimming cost V 5 bases and J 6 bases; bases outside gene matches: 6.

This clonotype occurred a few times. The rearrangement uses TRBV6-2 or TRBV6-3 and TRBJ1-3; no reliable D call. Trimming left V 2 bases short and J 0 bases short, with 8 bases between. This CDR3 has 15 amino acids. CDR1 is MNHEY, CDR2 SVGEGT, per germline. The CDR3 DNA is TGTGCCAGCAGTTACGTCCGGGTCTCTGGAAACACCATATATTTT. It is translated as CASSYVRVSGNTIYF.

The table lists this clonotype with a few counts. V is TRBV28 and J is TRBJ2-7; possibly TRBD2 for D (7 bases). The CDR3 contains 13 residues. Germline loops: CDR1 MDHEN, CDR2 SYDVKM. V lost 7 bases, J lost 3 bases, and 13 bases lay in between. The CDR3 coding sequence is TGTGCCAGCACCTCGGGGGGCCTCTACGAGCAGTACTTC. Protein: CASTSGGLYEQYF.

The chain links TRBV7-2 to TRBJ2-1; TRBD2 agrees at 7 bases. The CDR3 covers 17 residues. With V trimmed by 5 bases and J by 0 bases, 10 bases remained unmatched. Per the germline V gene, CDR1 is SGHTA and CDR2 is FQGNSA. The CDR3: CASSPRSGPYSYNEQFF. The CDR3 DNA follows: TGTGCCAGCAGCCCCCGTAGCGGGCCCTACTCCTACAATGAGCAGTTCTTC.

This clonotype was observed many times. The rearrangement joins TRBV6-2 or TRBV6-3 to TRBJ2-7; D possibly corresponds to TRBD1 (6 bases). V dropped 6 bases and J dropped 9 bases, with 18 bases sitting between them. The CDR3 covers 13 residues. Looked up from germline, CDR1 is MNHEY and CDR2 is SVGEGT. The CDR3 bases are TGTGCCAGCAGCCGCACAGGGCAACCCGGGCAGTACGTC. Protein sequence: CASSRTGQPGQYV.

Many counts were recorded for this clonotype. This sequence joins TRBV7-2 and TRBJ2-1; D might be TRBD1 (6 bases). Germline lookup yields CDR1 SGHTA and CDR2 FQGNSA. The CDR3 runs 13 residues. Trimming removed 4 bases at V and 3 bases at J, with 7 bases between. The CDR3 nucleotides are TGTGCCAGCAGCTCGGACAGCTACAATGAGCAGTTCTTC. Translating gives CASSSDSYNEQFF.